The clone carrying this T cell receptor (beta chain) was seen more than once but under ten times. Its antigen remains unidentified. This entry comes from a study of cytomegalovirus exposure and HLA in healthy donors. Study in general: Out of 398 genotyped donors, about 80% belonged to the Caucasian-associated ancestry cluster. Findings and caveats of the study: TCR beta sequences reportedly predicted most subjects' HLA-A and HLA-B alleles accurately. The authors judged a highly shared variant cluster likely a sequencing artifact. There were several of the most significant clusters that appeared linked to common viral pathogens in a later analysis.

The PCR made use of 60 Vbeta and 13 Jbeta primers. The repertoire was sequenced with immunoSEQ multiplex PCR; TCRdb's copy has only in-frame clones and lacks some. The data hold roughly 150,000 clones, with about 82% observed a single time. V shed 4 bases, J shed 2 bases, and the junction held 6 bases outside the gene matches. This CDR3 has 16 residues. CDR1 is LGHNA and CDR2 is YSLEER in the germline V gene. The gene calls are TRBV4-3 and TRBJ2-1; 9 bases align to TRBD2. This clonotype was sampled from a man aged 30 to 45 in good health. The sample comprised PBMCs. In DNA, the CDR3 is TGCGCCAGCAGCCGCCTAGCGGGAACCGCCTACAATGAGCAGTTCTTC. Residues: CASSRLAGTAYNEQFF.